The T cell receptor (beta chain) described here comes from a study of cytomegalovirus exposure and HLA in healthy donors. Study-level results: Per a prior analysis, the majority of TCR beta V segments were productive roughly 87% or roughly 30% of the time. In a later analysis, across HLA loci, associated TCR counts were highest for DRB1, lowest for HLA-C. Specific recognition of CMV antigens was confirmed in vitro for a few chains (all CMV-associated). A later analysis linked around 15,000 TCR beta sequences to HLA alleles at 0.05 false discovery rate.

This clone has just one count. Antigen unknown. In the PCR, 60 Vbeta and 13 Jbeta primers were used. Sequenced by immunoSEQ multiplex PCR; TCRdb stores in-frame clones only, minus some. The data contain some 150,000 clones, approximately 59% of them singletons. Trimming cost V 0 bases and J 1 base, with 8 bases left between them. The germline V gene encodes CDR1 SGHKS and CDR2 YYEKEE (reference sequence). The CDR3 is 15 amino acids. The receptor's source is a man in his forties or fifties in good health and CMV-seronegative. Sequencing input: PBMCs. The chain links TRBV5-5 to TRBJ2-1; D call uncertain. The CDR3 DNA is TGTGCCAGCAGCTTGGTTCAGACTTCCTACAATGAGCAGTTCTTC. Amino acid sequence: CASSLVQTSYNEQFF.